The 20 T cell receptor beta chains given below trace back to one sample, sequenced in a study of cytomegalovirus exposure and HLA in healthy donors. Amplification used 60 Vbeta primers and 13 Jbeta primers. Sequenced by immunoSEQ multiplex PCR; TCRdb stores in-frame clones only, minus some. The sample includes some 140,000 clones. The sample comprised PBMCs. Every receptor here comes from a woman in her sixties in good health and CMV-seronegative.

The V and J genes are TRBV4-1 and TRBJ1-5; D remains ambiguous. The CDR3 contains 17 residues. Trimming removed 0 bases from V and 4 bases from J, with 16 bases in between. Germline values: CDR1 MGHRA, CDR2 YSYEKL. For the CDR3, the DNA is TGCGCCAGCAGCCAAGATAGCTTATTGAGTGGAAATCAGCCCCAGCATTTT. Translating it yields CASSQDSLLSGNQPQHF.

The chain combines TRBV5-1 with TRBJ2-2, with D hard to call. V was trimmed by 2 bases and J by 4 bases, leaving 9 bases between them. The CDR3 is 14 residues long. Germline CDR1 is SGHRS and CDR2 is YFSETQ. Here the CDR3 reads CASSLKQPTGELFF. The CDR3 coding sequence is TGCGCCAGCAGCTTAAAACAGCCCACCGGGGAGCTGTTTTTT.

The CDR3 region is CASSVGSRTDTQYF. DNA for the CDR3: TGTGCCAGCAGTGTTGGGAGTCGCACAGATACGCAGTATTTT. The chain has TRBV6-4 and TRBJ2-3, with D perhaps TRBD2 (5 bases). The CDR3 runs to 14 residues. The germline V gene encodes CDR1 MRHNA and CDR2 SNTAGT. Deletions cut 4 bases from V and 1 base from J, with 9 bases between.

The chain uses TRBV6-5 and TRBJ1-1, with 9 bases identical to TRBD1. Per the germline V gene, CDR1 is MNHEY and CDR2 is SVGAGI. This CDR3 contains 14 residues. The trim removed 2 bases at V and 5 bases at J, leaving 3 bases unmatched. CDR3 nucleotide sequence: TGTGCCAGCAGTTACGGACAGGGGTTAACTGAAGCTTTCTTT. Its translation: CASSYGQGLTEAFF.

The rearrangement joins TRBV19 to TRBJ1-1; D possibly corresponds to TRBD1 (6 bases). The V gene's germline CDR1 is LNHDA and CDR2 SQIVND (reference sequence). V lost 7 bases, J lost 3 bases, and 12 bases lay in between. The CDR3 runs 13 residues. The CDR3 region has the DNA TGTGCCAGTAATTGGGGGCTAGACACTGAAGCTTTCTTT. Translation gives CASNWGLDTEAFF. Looking up the rest from reference TRBV19 and TRBJ1-1 gives the full variable domain: DGGITQSPKYLFRKEGQNVTLSCEQNLNHDAMYWYRQDPGQGLRLIYYSQIVNDFQKGDIAEGYSVSREKKESFPLTVTSAQKNPTAFYLCASNWGLDTEAFFGQGTRLTVV.

V and J are TRBV7-2 and TRBJ2-5; D is perhaps TRBD2 (6 bases). The length of the CDR3 is 12 residues. With 3 bases removed from V and 4 bases from J, the gap between germline ends came to 6 bases. Germline loops: CDR1 SGHTA, CDR2 FQGNSA. CDR3 loop: CASSFSGETQYF. DNA for the CDR3: TGTGCCAGCAGCTTTAGCGGAGAGACCCAGTACTTC. Full variable domain (outside the CDR3, taken from reference TRBV7-2 and TRBJ2-5): GAGVSQSPSNKVTEKGKDVELRCDPISGHTALYWYRQSLGQGLEFLIYFQGNSAPDKSGLPSDRFSAERTGGSVSTLTIQRTQQEDSAVYLCASSFSGETQYFGPGTRLLVL.

This chain connects TRBV6-4 to TRBJ2-1; D may be TRBD2 (5 bases). Between the trimmed V and J ends, which lost 4 bases and 2 bases, there was a span of 9 bases. There are 14 residues in the CDR3. Germline V gene lookup returns CDR1 MRHNA and CDR2 SNTAGT. CDR3 coding DNA: TGTGCCAGCAGTGCTGAGGGTCCCTACAATGAGCAGTTCTTC. Its protein is CASSAEGPYNEQFF.

The V call is TRBV18, the J call TRBJ2-1; 9 nucleotides line up with TRBD1. This CDR3 is 13 amino acids long. Germline CDR1 is KGHSH and CDR2 is LQKENI. The J segment lost 9 bases and the V segment lost 4 bases, leaving 4 bases of the junction unmatched. The CDR3 reads CASSRDRASEQFF. The CDR3 coding sequence is TGTGCCAGCTCACGGGACAGGGCGAGTGAGCAGTTCTTC.

The chain employs TRBV7-8 and TRBJ1-6, with 8 bases lining up with TRBD1. Germline assignment: CDR1 SGHVS and CDR2 FQNEAQ. This CDR3 has 18 residues. V lost 3 bases, J lost 0 bases, and 7 bases stayed unmatched. Here the CDR3 DNA reads TGTGCCAGCAGCTTCGCAGGGGGCCAGAGCTCCTATAATTCACCCCTCCACTTT. Translating it yields CASSFAGGQSSYNSPLHF.

The rearrangement links TRBV7-3 to TRBJ1-2; the match to TRBD1 covers 7 bases. CDR3 length equals 13 residues. CDR1 SGHTA and CDR2 FQGTGA come from the germline V gene. Germline trimming cut 5 bases from V and 4 bases from J; bases unmatched to any gene: 4. In nucleotides, the CDR3 is TGTGCCAGCAGCCCGGGACAGAGCTATGGCTACACCTTC. Protein sequence: CASSPGQSYGYTF.

Points on this clone: At one end the junction does not follow the germline gene, possibly because of a read error. The gene calls are TRBV6-6 and TRBJ2-5; D gene uncertain. This CDR3 has 11 amino acids. CDR1 and CDR2 (germline): MNHNY, SVGAGI (reference sequence). CDR3 in amino acids: CASSYQETQYF. CDR3 coding DNA: TGTGCCAGCAGTTACCAGGAGACCCAGTACTTC.

The genes are TRBV12-1 and TRBJ2-7; the table's D gene call, TRBD1, was not cross checked with the DNA. TRBV12-1 counts as a pseudogene. The CDR3 consists of 15 residues. The CDR3 DNA sequence: TGTGCCAGCAGCCCCAGGGGCCCGAAGACCTACGAGCAGTACTTC. Amino acids: CASSPRGPKTYEQYF.

This chain connects TRBV7-3 to TRBJ2-1; tentative D call: TRBD2 (5 bases). There are 14 residues in the CDR3. V was pared by 5 bases and J by 3 bases, with 11 bases between. Germline V gene data show CDR1 as SGHTA and CDR2 as FQGTGA. The CDR3 nucleotides are TGTGCCAGCAGCCTCACCGGGGACTACAATGAGCAGTTCTTC. Its protein product is CASSLTGDYNEQFF.

This chain joins TRBV19 and TRBJ2-7; possibly TRBD1 for D (5 bases). Germline V CDR1 and CDR2: LNHDA, SQIVND (reference sequence). V lost 4 bases and J lost 2, with 24 bases in between. The CDR3 is made up of 18 amino acids. The chain's CDR3 is CASSTMLWGSLGTYEQYF. CDR3 nucleotides: TGTGCCAGTAGTACGATGCTCTGGGGCAGCCTGGGAACCTACGAGCAGTACTTC. The full variable domain, completed using reference TRBV19 and TRBJ2-7, is DGGITQSPKYLFRKEGQNVTLSCEQNLNHDAMYWYRQDPGQGLRLIYYSQIVNDFQKGDIAEGYSVSREKKESFPLTVTSAQKNPTAFYLCASSTMLWGSLGTYEQYFGPGTRLTVT.

The genes are TRBV19 and TRBJ2-6, with 7 positions matching TRBD1. Germline V gives CDR1 LNHDA, CDR2 SQIVND (reference sequence). There are 14 residues in the CDR3. After removal of 8 bases from V and 0 bases from J, the junction contained 1 base not matched to a gene. In DNA, the CDR3 is TGTGCCAGTGACAGGGCCTCTGGGGCCAACGTCCTGACTTTC. Its translation: CASDRASGANVLTF.

The chain combines TRBV2 with TRBJ2-2; 11 nucleotides align to TRBD2. The CDR3 is made up of 16 amino acids. Germline CDR1 and CDR2: SNHLY and FYNNEI. The V and J ends lost 6 bases and 6 bases, in that order; junction bases with no gene match: 9. The CDR3 sequence: CASRVSGRASSGELFF. The CDR3 coding sequence is TGTGCCAGCAGGGTTAGCGGGAGGGCCTCATCCGGGGAGCTGTTTTTT. Variable domain in full (rest from reference TRBV2 and TRBJ2-2): EPEVTQTPSHQVTQMGQEVILRCVPISNHLYFYWYRQILGQKVEFLVSFYNNEISEKSEIFDDQFSVERPDGSNFTLKIRSTKLEDSAMYFCASRVSGRASSGELFFGEGSRLTVL.

The V call is TRBV2, the J call TRBJ1-5; TRBD1 aligns across 8 bases. V shed 6 bases, J shed 6 bases, and the junction held 7 bases outside the gene matches. CDR3 length: 14 residues. From germline, CDR1 is SNHLY and CDR2 FYNNEI. The CDR3 reads CASRTRGPRQPQHF. As DNA, the CDR3 is TGTGCCAGCAGAACCAGGGGGCCTCGTCAGCCCCAGCATTTT.

This chain links TRBV11-3 with TRBJ2-7; D possibly corresponds to TRBD2 (6 bases). This CDR3 contains 12 residues. Germline loops: CDR1 SGHNT, CDR2 YENEEA. Trimming stripped 5 bases from V and 3 bases from J, with 8 bases between. CDR3 sequence (DNA): TGTGCCAGCAGCAAGACTAGCTACGAGCAGTACTTC. It specifies CASSKTSYEQYF.

This chain connects TRBV7-3 to TRBJ1-1; weak D call: TRBD1 (5 bases). With 8 bases removed from V and 5 bases from J, the gap between germline ends came to 18 bases. CDR3 length: 14 amino acids. The germline CDR1 and CDR2 sequences are SGHTA and FQGTGA. CDR3 nucleotides: TGTGCCAGCGGGGTCGGGTGGGGCATGACTGAAGCTTTCTTT. Protein sequence: CASGVGWGMTEAFF. Supplemented by reference TRBV7-3 and TRBJ1-1, the full variable domain reads GAGVSQTPSNKVTEKGKYVELRCDPISGHTALYWYRQSLGQGPEFLIYFQGTGAADDSGLPNDRFFAVRPEGSVSTLKIQRTERGDSAVYLCASGVGWGMTEAFFGQGTRLTVV.

J is TRBJ1-5 and V is TRBV28; D uncertain. Trimming left V 4 bases short and J 2 bases short, with 18 bases between. Germline lookup yields CDR1 MDHEN and CDR2 SYDVKM. The CDR3 loop spans 17 amino acids. CDR3 residues: CASSSEGEVVGNQPQHF. CDR3 DNA sequence: TGTGCCAGCAGTTCCGAAGGAGAAGTGGTGGGCAATCAGCCCCAGCATTTT.